These 32 T cell receptor beta chains were sequenced from one sample in a study of T-cell reconstitution after alpha-beta-depleted transplantation in children. Unique molecular identifiers were incorporated when the TCRbeta library was constructed. Using its own MiXCR run on the PCR reads, TCRdb lists one record per CDR3 protein. The table shows fewer than 750,000 distinct CDR3 sequences, with roughly 24% occurring only once. The input for sequencing was PBMCs, mostly from graft donor cells, taken 360 days after TCRalphabeta/CD19-depleted stem cell transplant. Every receptor here comes from a boy younger than two who had a stem cell transplant for acute myeloid leukemia, so the T cells may come from the graft donor.

There are many counts of this clonotype. The chain joins TRBV6-2 or TRBV6-3 to TRBJ1-2; D gene ambiguous. The ends were cut back, 0 bases at V and 4 bases at J, with 6 bases in the middle. Germline V CDR1 and CDR2: MNHEY, SVGEGT. CDR3 length: 13 residues. CDR3 nucleotide sequence: TGTGCCAGCAGTTACTCGGTGGGCTATGGCTACACCTTC. Protein: CASSYSVGYGYTF.

This clonotype was found many times. The DNA for the CDR3 is TGCAGTGCTAGAGGCTGGTCTAGCGGGCCCGGGGAGCTGTTTTTT. As protein: CSARGWSSGPGELFF. This chain connects TRBV20-1 to TRBJ2-2, with 8 bases lining up with TRBD2. Unmatched junction bases numbered 7, after V lost 1 base and J lost 6 bases. The germline V gene encodes CDR1 DFQATT and CDR2 SNEGSKA (reference sequence). The CDR3 consists of 15 residues.

V usage is TRBV6-1 and J usage is TRBJ2-7; D unclear. The germline V gene has CDR1 MNHNS and CDR2 SASEGT. This CDR3 is 12 amino acids long. Trimming cost V 0 bases and J 5 bases, with 5 bases left between them. CDR3 bases: TGTGCCAGCAGTGAAGCGCGACACGAGCAGTACGTC. The encoded protein is CASSEARHEQYV.

The rearrangement uses TRBV30 and TRBJ2-1; D is ambiguous. V lost 2 bases and J 4 bases, leaving 15 bases between the germline ends. Germline V lookup: CDR1 GTSNPN, CDR2 SVGIG (reference sequence). The CDR3 totals 15 residues. DNA for the CDR3: TGTGCCTGGAGTCCCCCCCTACTTAGTTACAATGAGCAGTTCTTC. Protein sequence: CAWSPPLLSYNEQFF.

This clonotype was recorded a few times. The chain has TRBV20-1 and TRBJ2-1, with D tentatively TRBD1 or TRBD2 (6 bases each). V lost 5 bases to trimming and J lost 6 bases, with 11 bases between them. This CDR3 is 12 amino acids long. Looked up from germline, CDR1 is DFQATT and CDR2 is SNEGSKA (reference sequence). CDR3 amino acids: CSAGGRLNEQFF. Here the CDR3 DNA reads TGCAGTGCTGGGGGGCGTCTCAATGAGCAGTTCTTC.

V gene TRBV6-6 combines with J gene TRBJ2-5; no reliable D call. The V gene lost 1 base and the J gene lost 2 bases, with 5 bases spanning the gap. From germline, CDR1 is MNHNY and CDR2 SVGAGI (reference sequence). The CDR3 runs 13 residues. The CDR3 protein is CASSYWAQETQYF. The CDR3 DNA sequence: TGTGCCAGCAGTTACTGGGCACAAGAGACCCAGTACTTC.

The rearrangement uses TRBV5-4 and TRBJ2-5; tentative D call: TRBD1 (6 bases). Trimming left V 2 bases short and J 5 bases short, with 16 bases between. The CDR3 runs to 15 residues. Germline V gene lookup returns CDR1 SGHNT and CDR2 YYREEE (reference sequence). CDR3 nucleotides: TGTGCCAGCAGCTTCGAAGGGGGTCTTGGGGAGACCCAGTACTTC. Its protein is CASSFEGGLGETQYF.

This clonotype was seen at least ten times. The chain couples TRBV29-1 to TRBJ2-5; 9 positions agree with TRBD1. The CDR3 has 16 amino acids. The V segment lost 3 bases and the J segment 4 bases; nucleotides outside the gene matches: 12. The germline CDR1 and CDR2 sequences are SQVTM and ANQGSEA. CDR3 in amino acids: CSVEPIDPGQGETQYF. The CDR3 DNA reads TGCAGCGTTGAGCCGATCGATCCGGGACAGGGAGAGACCCAGTACTTC.

This chain joins TRBV30 and TRBJ2-1; TRBD1 matches at 7 bases. Unmatched junction bases numbered 5, after V lost 3 bases and J lost 6 bases. CDR3 length: 13 residues. Germline values: CDR1 GTSNPN, CDR2 SVGIG (reference sequence). The CDR3 region is CAWRTGTGNEQFF. The CDR3 bases are TGTGCCTGGAGGACAGGGACGGGCAATGAGCAGTTCTTC.

To note about this clonotype: A much larger clonotype is one base distant, so this may be a read error. The CDR3 carries no conserved terminal phenylalanine or tryptophan, so it likely arises from a read error. The rearrangement uses TRBV5-4 and TRBJ2-1, with 9 bases matching TRBD1. This CDR3 comprises 15 residues. V lost 4 bases and J lost 4; bases outside the gene matches: 6. Germline-derived CDR1 and CDR2 are SGHNT and YYREEE (reference sequence). CDR3 in amino acids: CASSNPGQGYNEQFC. CDR3 nucleotide sequence: TGTGCCAGCAGCAACCCGGGACAGGGTTACAATGAGCAGTTCTGC.

In its sample, this clonotype was seen many times. V and J are TRBV20-1 and TRBJ1-6; a possible D gene is TRBD1 (6 bases). The V gene's germline CDR1 is DFQATT and CDR2 SNEGSKA (reference sequence). V was shortened by 2 bases and J by 5 bases, with 16 bases between the two germline ends. The CDR3 spans 16 residues. The CDR3 DNA reads TGCAGTGCTAGACCCCACCCAGGGGTTAATAATTCACCCCTCCACTTT. Translating gives CSARPHPGVNNSPLHF.

J is TRBJ1-1 and V is TRBV6-2 or TRBV6-3; possible D gene TRBD1, 5 bases. The CDR3 covers 16 residues. V lost 2 bases and J 3 bases, leaving 16 bases between the germline ends. The germline CDR1 and CDR2 sequences are MNHEY and SVGEGT. Written as DNA, the CDR3 is TGTGCCAGCAGTTACGTTGGGGGGTCGACTGACACTGAAGCTTTCTTT. Protein product: CASSYVGGSTDTEAFF.

The genes are TRBV11-2 and TRBJ2-7; 9 bases agree with TRBD1. The CDR3 sequence is 12 residues long. With V trimmed by 3 bases and J by 9 bases, 3 bases remained unmatched. From germline, CDR1 is SGHAT and CDR2 FQNNGV. The CDR3 region is CASSFTGGWQYV. The DNA of the CDR3 is TGTGCCAGCAGCTTTACAGGGGGCTGGCAGTACGTC.

CDR3 nucleotides: TGTGCCAGCAGCTTAGAGTTGGTTGGAAGGTTCTTC. This translates into CASSLELVGRFF. This chain connects TRBV7-2 to TRBJ2-1, with D hard to call. The CDR3 is 12 amino acids. V was cut by 1 base and J by 15 bases, with 13 bases left in between. Per the germline V gene, CDR1 is SGHTA and CDR2 is FQGNSA.

In DNA, the CDR3 is TGTGCCAGCAGCACATTACGGTGGTGGAACACTGAAGCTTTCTTT. Protein product: CASSTLRWWNTEAFF. The chain employs TRBV6-2 or TRBV6-3 and TRBJ1-1; D not resolved. Trimming pared 6 bases from V and 1 base from J, leaving 15 bases between. There are 15 residues in the CDR3. Germline CDR1 is MNHEY and CDR2 is SVGEGT.

Details on this clonotype: The junction departs from the called germline gene at one end, perhaps through a read error. The chain uses TRBV7-6 and TRBJ2-1, with D perhaps matching TRBD2 (5 bases). The germline gives CDR1 SGHVS, CDR2 FNYEAQ. This CDR3 has 13 amino acids. The CDR3 DNA reads as TGTGCCAGCTCCCCGGACTCCGACAATGAGCAGTTCTTC. As protein: CASSPDSDNEQFF.

This chain uses TRBV10-3 with TRBJ2-5, with D perhaps TRBD2 (6 bases). Germline lookup yields CDR1 ENHRY and CDR2 SYGVKD. V was cut by 8 bases and J by 3 bases, with 13 bases left in between. This CDR3 region has 13 residues. CDR3 protein: CAIRGGGEETQYF. The CDR3 bases are TGTGCCATCCGGGGAGGTGGGGAAGAGACCCAGTACTTC.

This clonotype was seen many times. The chain employs TRBV20-1 and TRBJ2-7; TRBD1 agrees at 7 bases. This CDR3 has 14 amino acids. V shed 3 bases and J 2 bases; nucleotides not matched to a gene: 7. Germline CDR1 reads DFQATT; CDR2 reads SNEGSKA (reference sequence). The CDR3 coding sequence is TGCAGTGCTAGTCAGGACAGGAGGCCCTACGAGCAGTACTTC. Encoded protein: CSASQDRRPYEQYF.

This clonotype appeared once. The chain recombines TRBV5-1 with TRBJ2-5; D possibly corresponds to TRBD1 (6 bases). The V end lost 4 bases, the J end lost 3 bases, and 16 bases lay between the germline ends. The CDR3 runs 15 residues. Per germline, CDR1 SGHRS and CDR2 YFSETQ. CDR3 protein: CASSADTGREETQYF. CDR3 nucleotide sequence: TGCGCCAGCAGCGCAGATACAGGGAGAGAAGAGACCCAGTACTTC.

The chain uses TRBV5-1 and TRBJ2-5; D is perhaps TRBD2 (7 bases). Germline V gives CDR1 SGHRS, CDR2 YFSETQ. This CDR3 is built from 14 residues. Deletions cut 3 bases from V and 5 bases from J, with 14 bases between. The CDR3 DNA reads as TGCGCCAGCAGCTCGAGGGGGGGGTCGGAGACCCAGTACTTC. Translating gives CASSSRGGSETQYF.

This clonotype was counted at least ten times. The chain recombines TRBV20-1 with TRBJ2-5; 9 nucleotides align to TRBD1. The CDR3 spans 15 residues. CDR1 DFQATT and CDR2 SNEGSKA come from the germline V gene (reference sequence). J lost 5 bases, V lost 3 bases, and 10 bases had no gene match. CDR3 sequence: CSASSGQGKLETQYF. The CDR3 coding sequence is TGCAGTGCTAGCTCGGGACAGGGAAAGTTGGAGACCCAGTACTTC.

This chain links TRBV7-2 with TRBJ2-5; D perhaps matches TRBD1 (5 bases). The length of the CDR3 is 17 residues. V was trimmed by 1 base and J by 3 bases, leaving 18 bases between them. Germline V gives CDR1 SGHTA, CDR2 FQGNSA. As DNA, the CDR3 is TGTGCCAGCAGCTTAGGGGCAGGGCAATATGTAAAAGAGACCCAGTACTTC. This codes for CASSLGAGQYVKETQYF.

V is TRBV11-2 and J is TRBJ2-3; D remains ambiguous. This CDR3 contains 14 residues. From germline, CDR1 is SGHAT and CDR2 FQNNGV. V was shortened by 5 bases and J by 0 bases, with 9 bases between the two germline ends. Written as DNA, the CDR3 is TGTGCCAGCAGCCAAGTACTAAGCACAGATACGCAGTATTTT. It codes for CASSQVLSTDTQYF.

V is TRBV10-3 and J is TRBJ1-2; a weak D match, TRBD1 (6 bases). Between the trimmed V and J ends, which lost 3 bases and 7 bases, there was a span of 9 bases. Germline loops: CDR1 ENHRY, CDR2 SYGVKD. The CDR3 consists of 12 residues. CDR3 in DNA: TGTGCCATCAGTGACGGAGGGGGTGGCTACACCTTC. Translating it yields CAISDGGGGYTF.

The chain joins TRBV6-1 to TRBJ2-3, with 8 bases matching TRBD2. Germline V gene lookup returns CDR1 MNHNS and CDR2 SASEGT. V lost 7 bases and J lost 2; bases outside the gene matches: 8. The CDR3 is 15 amino acids. CDR3 nucleotide sequence: TGTGCCAGCATGAGGTCGCGGGGGGACACAGATACGCAGTATTTT. The encoded protein is CASMRSRGDTDTQYF.

The chain uses TRBV12-3 or TRBV12-4 and TRBJ1-2, with D perhaps TRBD1 (6 bases). The CDR3 has 15 amino acids. V lost 6 bases and J lost 4, with 18 bases in between. The CDR3, as DNA: TGTGCCAGCAGCCCCAGGTACAGGGAACTCTATGGCTACACCTTC. Amino acid sequence: CASSPRYRELYGYTF.

This clonotype was detected a few times. The rearrangement links TRBV28 to TRBJ2-1; D call uncertain. CDR1 and CDR2 (germline): MDHEN, SYDVKM. Deletions cut 5 bases from V and 6 bases from J, with 11 bases between. This CDR3 contains 13 residues. The CDR3 DNA is TGTGCCAGCAGTCCTACGATCTTCAATGAGCAGTTCTTC. Amino acids: CASSPTIFNEQFF.

This clonotype was observed a handful of times. The chain employs TRBV10-3 and TRBJ2-2, with TRBD1 as a possible D gene (6 bases). V was trimmed by 6 bases and J by 0 bases, leaving 8 bases between them. This CDR3 comprises 14 residues. CDR1 ENHRY and CDR2 SYGVKD come from the germline V gene. The chain's CDR3 is CAIRGTPNTGELFF. CDR3 coding DNA: TGTGCCATCAGGGGGACACCGAACACCGGGGAGCTGTTTTTT.

This clonotype came up many times. J is TRBJ2-3 and V is TRBV15, with D perhaps TRBD2 (5 bases). This CDR3 is built from 14 residues. Germline V gives CDR1 LNHNV, CDR2 YYDKDF (reference sequence). V was cut by 4 bases and J by 3 bases, with 11 bases left in between. CDR3 in amino acids: CATSTQRLTDTQYF. The CDR3 DNA is TGTGCCACCAGCACCCAGCGGCTAACAGATACGCAGTATTTT.

The chain couples TRBV20-1 to TRBJ1-2; D is undetermined. From germline, CDR1 is DFQATT and CDR2 SNEGSKA (reference sequence). The length of the CDR3 is 15 residues. With 6 bases removed from V and 1 base from J, the gap between germline ends came to 18 bases. CDR3 DNA sequence: TGCAGTGCCCTGCTTCGCAGTGGTGGTAACTATGGCTACACCTTC. Translation: CSALLRSGGNYGYTF.

The V gene is TRBV20-1, the J gene TRBJ2-5; a weak D match, TRBD1 (6 bases). The CDR3 has 16 residues. CDR1 and CDR2 (germline): DFQATT, SNEGSKA (reference sequence). V lost 2 bases, J lost 1 base, and 17 bases lay in between. The CDR3 region is CSARHPTGHPQETQYF. As DNA, the CDR3 is TGCAGTGCTAGACACCCAACGGGACACCCCCAAGAGACCCAGTACTTC.

V and J are TRBV12-3 or TRBV12-4 and TRBJ1-1, with D possibly being TRBD1 (6 bases). V was shortened by 4 bases and J by 4 bases, with 13 bases between the two germline ends. The CDR3 contains 14 residues. CDR3 DNA: TGTGCCAGCAGTTCCAACTACAGGGTCACTGAAGCTTTCTTT. Encoded protein: CASSSNYRVTEAFF.